In this sample, the clone carrying this T cell receptor beta chain turned up many times. What it recognizes is unknown. No ophthalmopathy progression within 18 months constituted stable Graves' hyperthyroidism. The study excluded patients with uncontrolled infection, other autoimmune disease, pregnancy or lactation. Thyroid ultrasound, orbital computed tomography, clinical symptoms, and serum thyroxine and TRAb underpinned diagnoses. This sample stems from a study of T cells in Graves' hyperthyroidism and ophthalmopathy. RNA transcripts were the template for amplifying TCR beta CDR3 regions. The TCR CDR3 was amplified in a first-round RT-PCR using the HTBI primer set. One entry per CDR3 protein results from TCRdb running MiXCR on the multiplex PCR reads. The sample consists of fewer than 110,000 distinct CDR3 sequences, 15% to 20% of them appearing once. The study's findings and limits: A model of 13 V-J pairs discriminated ophthalmopathy from stable hyperthyroidism.

Germline assignment: CDR1 DFQATT and CDR2 SNEGSKA (reference sequence). This CDR3 contains 14 residues. Trimming took off 0 bases at V and 7 bases at J, with 15 bases between the two ends. The sample taken for sequencing was blood. This receptor was identified in a woman in her forties or fifties with Graves' hyperthyroidism. The chain joins TRBV20-1 to TRBJ1-1, with a possible D match to TRBD1 (5 bases). This chain's CDR3 is CSARDSWGKSEAFF. The CDR3 DNA reads as TGCAGTGCTAGAGATAGCTGGGGGAAGAGTGAAGCTTTCTTT.